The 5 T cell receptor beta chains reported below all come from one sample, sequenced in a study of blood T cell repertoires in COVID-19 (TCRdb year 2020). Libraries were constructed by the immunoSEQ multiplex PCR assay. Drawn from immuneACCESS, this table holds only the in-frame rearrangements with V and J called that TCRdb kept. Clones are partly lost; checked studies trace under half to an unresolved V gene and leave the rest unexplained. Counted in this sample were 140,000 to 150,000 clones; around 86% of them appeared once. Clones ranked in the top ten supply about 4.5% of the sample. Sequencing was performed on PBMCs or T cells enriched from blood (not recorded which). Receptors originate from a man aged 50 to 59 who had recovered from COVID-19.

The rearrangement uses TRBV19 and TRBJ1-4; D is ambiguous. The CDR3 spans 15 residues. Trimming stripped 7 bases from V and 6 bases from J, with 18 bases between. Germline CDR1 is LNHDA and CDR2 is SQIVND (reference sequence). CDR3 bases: TGTGCCAGTACCCGATACAGCTCTGCTCATGAAAAACTGTTTTTT. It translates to CASTRYSSAHEKLFF.

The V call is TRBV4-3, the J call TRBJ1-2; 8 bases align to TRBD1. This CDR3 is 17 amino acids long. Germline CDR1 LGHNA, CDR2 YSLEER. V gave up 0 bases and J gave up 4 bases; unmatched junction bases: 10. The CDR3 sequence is CASSQDLDRDFAYGYTF. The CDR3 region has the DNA TGCGCCAGCAGCCAAGACCTGGACAGGGATTTTGCCTATGGCTACACCTTC.

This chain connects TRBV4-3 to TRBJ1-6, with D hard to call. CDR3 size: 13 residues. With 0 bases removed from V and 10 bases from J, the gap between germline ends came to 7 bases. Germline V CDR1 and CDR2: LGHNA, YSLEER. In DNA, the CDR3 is TGCGCCAGCAGCCAAGAACTTTTATCACCCCTCCACTTT. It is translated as CASSQELLSPLHF.

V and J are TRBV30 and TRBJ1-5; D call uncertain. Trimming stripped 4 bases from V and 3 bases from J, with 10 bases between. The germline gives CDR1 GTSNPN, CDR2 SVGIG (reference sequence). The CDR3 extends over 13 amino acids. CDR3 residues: CAWNAGLNQPQHF. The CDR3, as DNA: TGTGCCTGGAACGCAGGCCTCAATCAGCCCCAGCATTTT.

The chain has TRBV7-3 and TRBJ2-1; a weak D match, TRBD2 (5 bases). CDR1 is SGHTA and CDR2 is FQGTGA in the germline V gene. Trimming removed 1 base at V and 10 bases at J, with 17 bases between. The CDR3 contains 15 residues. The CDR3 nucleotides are TGTGCCAGCAGCTTAAGGGGATACAAAGCGGAGGAGCAGTTCTTC. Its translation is CASSLRGYKAEEQFF. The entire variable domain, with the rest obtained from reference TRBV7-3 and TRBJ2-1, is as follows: GAGVSQTPSNKVTEKGKYVELRCDPISGHTALYWYRQSLGQGPEFLIYFQGTGAADDSGLPNDRFFAVRPEGSVSTLKIQRTERGDSAVYLCASSLRGYKAEEQFFGPGTRLTVL.